This T cell receptor (beta chain) originates from a study of cytomegalovirus exposure and HLA in healthy donors. As regards this clone: Its matching antigen is unknown.

V lost 2 bases and J lost 3; bases outside the gene matches: 4. Germline loops: CDR1 MNHEY, CDR2 SVGAGI. This CDR3 has 15 amino acids. Broader study findings: Segments of the TCR beta V type were, in most cases, productive about 87% or about 30% of the time in an earlier analysis.

Primers for the PCR totalled 60 Vbeta and 13 Jbeta. The protocol was immunoSEQ multiplex PCR, while the TCRdb copy is restricted to in-frame clones and leaves out a portion. This table has 50,000 to 60,000 clones, around 70% appearing once. The TCR was taken from a young man in good health and CMV-seronegative. The V gene is TRBV6-5, the J gene TRBJ2-7; 10 positions match TRBD2. The sequencing sample was made of PBMCs. This CDR3 reads CASSYRPSGSYEQYF. The CDR3 region has the DNA TGTGCCAGCAGTTACAGGCCTAGCGGGAGCTACGAGCAGTACTTC.